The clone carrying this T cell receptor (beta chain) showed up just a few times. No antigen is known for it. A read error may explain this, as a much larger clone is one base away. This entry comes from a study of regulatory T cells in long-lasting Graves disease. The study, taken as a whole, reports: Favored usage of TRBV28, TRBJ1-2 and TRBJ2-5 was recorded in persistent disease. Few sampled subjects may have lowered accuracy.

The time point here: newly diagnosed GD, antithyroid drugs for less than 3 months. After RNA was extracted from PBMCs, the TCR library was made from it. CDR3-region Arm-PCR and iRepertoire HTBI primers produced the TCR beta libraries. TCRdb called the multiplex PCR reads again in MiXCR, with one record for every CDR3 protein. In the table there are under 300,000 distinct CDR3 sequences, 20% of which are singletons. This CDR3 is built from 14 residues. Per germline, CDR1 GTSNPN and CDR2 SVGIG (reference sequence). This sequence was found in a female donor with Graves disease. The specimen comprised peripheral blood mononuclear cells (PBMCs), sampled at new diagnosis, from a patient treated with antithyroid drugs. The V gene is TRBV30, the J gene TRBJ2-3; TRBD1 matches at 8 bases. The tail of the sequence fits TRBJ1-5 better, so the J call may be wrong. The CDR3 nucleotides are TGTGCCTGGAACCCGGGACAGGCCACAGATACGCAGCATTTT. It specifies CAWNPGQATDTQHF.